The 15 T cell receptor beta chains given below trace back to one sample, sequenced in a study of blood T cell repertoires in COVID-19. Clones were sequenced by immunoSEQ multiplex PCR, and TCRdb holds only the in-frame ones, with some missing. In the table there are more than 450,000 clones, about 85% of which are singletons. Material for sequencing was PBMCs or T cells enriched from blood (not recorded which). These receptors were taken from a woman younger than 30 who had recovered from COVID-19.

The CDR3 region has the DNA TGTGCCAGCTCACCCGACAGCCTAAATTCACCCCTCCACTTT. This translates into CASSPDSLNSPLHF. The V and J genes are TRBV18 and TRBJ1-6; D is possibly TRBD1 (5 bases). Germline CDR1 is KGHSH and CDR2 is LQKENI. The CDR3 length is 14 residues. The V gene lost 3 bases and the J gene lost 7 bases, with 10 bases spanning the gap.

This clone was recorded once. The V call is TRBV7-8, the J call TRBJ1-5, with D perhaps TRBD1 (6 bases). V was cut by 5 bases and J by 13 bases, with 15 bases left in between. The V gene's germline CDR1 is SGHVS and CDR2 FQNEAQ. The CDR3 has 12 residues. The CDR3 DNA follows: TGTGCCAGCAGCCTAATACAGGGAGCGCAGCATTTT. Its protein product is CASSLIQGAQHF.

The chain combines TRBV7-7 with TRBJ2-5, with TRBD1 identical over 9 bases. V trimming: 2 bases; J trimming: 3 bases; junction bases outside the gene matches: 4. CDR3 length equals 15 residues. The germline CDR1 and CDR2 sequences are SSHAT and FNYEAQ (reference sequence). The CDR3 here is CASSLMGTGKETQYF. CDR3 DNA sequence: TGTGCCAGCAGCTTAATGGGGACAGGGAAAGAGACCCAGTACTTC.

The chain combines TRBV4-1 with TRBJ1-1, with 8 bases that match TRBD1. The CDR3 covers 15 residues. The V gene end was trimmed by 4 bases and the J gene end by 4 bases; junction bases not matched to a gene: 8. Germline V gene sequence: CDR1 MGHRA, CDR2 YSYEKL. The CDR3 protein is CASSLTGQGPTEAFF. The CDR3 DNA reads TGCGCCAGCAGCCTAACTGGACAGGGCCCCACTGAAGCTTTCTTT.

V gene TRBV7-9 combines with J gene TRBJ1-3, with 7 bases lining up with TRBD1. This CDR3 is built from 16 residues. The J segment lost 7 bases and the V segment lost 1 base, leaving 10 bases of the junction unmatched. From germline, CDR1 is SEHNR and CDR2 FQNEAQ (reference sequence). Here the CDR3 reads CASSLGTVLQGNTIYF. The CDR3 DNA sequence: TGTGCCAGCAGCTTAGGCACGGTGTTACAGGGGAACACCATATATTTT.

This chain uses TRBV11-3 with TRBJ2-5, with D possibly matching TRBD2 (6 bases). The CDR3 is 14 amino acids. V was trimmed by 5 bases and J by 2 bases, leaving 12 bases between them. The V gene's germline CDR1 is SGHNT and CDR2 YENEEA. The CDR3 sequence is CASSPGGGQETQYF. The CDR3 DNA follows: TGTGCCAGCAGCCCGGGTGGGGGGCAAGAGACCCAGTACTTC.

Here the CDR3 DNA reads TGTGCCAGCACTCGCCGGACTAGCGGTATTTACGAGCAGTACTTC. Translation: CASTRRTSGIYEQYF. The J gene is TRBJ2-7, the V gene TRBV7-2; 10 bases are a match to TRBD2. J gave up 4 bases and V 7 bases, and 10 bases lay outside the gene matches. CDR1 and CDR2 (germline): SGHTA, FQGNSA. The CDR3 has 15 residues.

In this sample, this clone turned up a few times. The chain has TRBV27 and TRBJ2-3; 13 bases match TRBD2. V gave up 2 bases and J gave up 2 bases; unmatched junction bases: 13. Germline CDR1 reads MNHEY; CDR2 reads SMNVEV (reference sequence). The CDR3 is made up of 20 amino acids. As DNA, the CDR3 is TGTGCCAGCAGTTTAAGGGCCCCGACTAGCGGGGGGTTCTACACAGATACGCAGTATTTT. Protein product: CASSLRAPTSGGFYTDTQYF.

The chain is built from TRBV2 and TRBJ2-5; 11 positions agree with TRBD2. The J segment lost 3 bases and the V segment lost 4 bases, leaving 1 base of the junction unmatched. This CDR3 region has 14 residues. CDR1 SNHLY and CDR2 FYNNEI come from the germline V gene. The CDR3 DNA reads TGTGCCAGCAGTGCTAGCGGGGGGAAAGAGACCCAGTACTTC. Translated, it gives CASSASGGKETQYF.

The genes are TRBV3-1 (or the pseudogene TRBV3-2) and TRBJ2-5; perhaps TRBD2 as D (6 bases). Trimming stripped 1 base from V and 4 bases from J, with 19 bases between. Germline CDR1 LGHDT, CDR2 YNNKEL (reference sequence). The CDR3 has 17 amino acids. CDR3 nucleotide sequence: TGTGCCAGCAGCCAAGGCCGTCAGCGGGTTGGCGGAGAGACCCAGTACTTC. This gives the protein CASSQGRQRVGGETQYF.

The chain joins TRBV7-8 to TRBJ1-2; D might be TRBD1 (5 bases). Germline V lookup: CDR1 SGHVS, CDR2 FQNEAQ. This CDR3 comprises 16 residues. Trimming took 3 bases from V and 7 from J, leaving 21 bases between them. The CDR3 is CASSFSRGLGKGGYTF. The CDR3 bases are TGTGCCAGCAGCTTTAGTAGGGGACTCGGAAAGGGTGGCTACACCTTC.

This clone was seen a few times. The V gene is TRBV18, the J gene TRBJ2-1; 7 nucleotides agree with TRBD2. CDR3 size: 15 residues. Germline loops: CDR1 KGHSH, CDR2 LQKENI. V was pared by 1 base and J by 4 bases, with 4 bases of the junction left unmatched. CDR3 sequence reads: CASSPLGGGYNEQFF. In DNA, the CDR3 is TGTGCCAGCTCACCACTCGGCGGGGGATACAATGAGCAGTTCTTC.

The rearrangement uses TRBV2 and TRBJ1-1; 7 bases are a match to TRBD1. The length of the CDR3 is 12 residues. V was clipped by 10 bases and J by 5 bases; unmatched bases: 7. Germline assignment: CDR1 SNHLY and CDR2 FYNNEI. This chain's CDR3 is CATRTGWTEAFF. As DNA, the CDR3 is TGTGCCACCCGGACAGGATGGACTGAAGCTTTCTTT.

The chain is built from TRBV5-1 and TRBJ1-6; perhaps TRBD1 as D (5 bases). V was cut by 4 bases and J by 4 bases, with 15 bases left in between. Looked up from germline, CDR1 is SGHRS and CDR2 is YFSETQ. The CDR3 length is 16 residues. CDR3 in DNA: TGCGCCAGCAGCCCCTCGGGGGAGACTTATAATTCACCCCTCCACTTT. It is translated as CASSPSGETYNSPLHF.

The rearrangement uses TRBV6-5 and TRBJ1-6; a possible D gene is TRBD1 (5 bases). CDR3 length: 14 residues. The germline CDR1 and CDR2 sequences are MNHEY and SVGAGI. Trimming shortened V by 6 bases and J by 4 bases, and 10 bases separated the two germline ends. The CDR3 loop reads CASRRGAYNSPLHF. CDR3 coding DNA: TGTGCCAGCAGAAGGGGCGCATATAATTCACCCCTCCACTTT.